Following are 2 T cell receptor beta chains from one sample sequenced in a study of cytomegalovirus exposure and HLA in healthy donors. Primers included in the PCR were 60 Vbeta and 13 Jbeta primers. Profiled with immunoSEQ multiplex PCR; TCRdb holds only in-frame clones, not every one. The table lists more than 200,000 clones, 65% to 80% of them singletons. The sequenced sample was PBMCs. The receptors stem from a man between 40 and 49 years old in good health and CMV-seronegative.

J is TRBJ2-5 and V is TRBV9; TRBD2 matches 7 bases. V shed 4 bases, J shed 3 bases, and the junction held 3 bases outside the gene matches. The length of the CDR3 is 13 residues. Germline-derived CDR1 and CDR2 are SGDLS and YYNGEE. Written as DNA, the CDR3 is TGTGCCAGCAGCTTAGGACTAGAAGAGACCCAGTACTTC. Amino acid sequence: CASSLGLEETQYF.

The gene calls are TRBV9 and TRBJ1-1; 9 bases match TRBD1. Germline CDR1 SGDLS, CDR2 YYNGEE. The CDR3 spans 15 residues. The V and J ends lost 6 bases and 1 base, in that order; junction bases with no gene match: 7. The CDR3 DNA follows: TGTGCCAGCAAAGGGACAGGGCTACGGAACACTGAAGCTTTCTTT. This translates into CASKGTGLRNTEAFF. Full variable domain (missing parts from reference TRBV9 and TRBJ1-1): DSGVTQTPKHLITATGQRVTLRCSPRSGDLSVYWYQQSLDQGLQFLIQYYNGEERAKGNILERFSAQQFPDLHSELNLSSLELGDSALYFCASKGTGLRNTEAFFGQGTRLTVV.